One and the same sample provided the 8 T cell receptor beta chains below, sequenced in a study of blood T cell repertoires in COVID-19. Measured with immunoSEQ multiplex PCR; TCRdb has only the in-frame clones, and not every one. The sample lists under 200,000 clones, 86% occurring once. Sequences were obtained from peripheral blood. All receptors derive from a man between 60 and 75 years old with acute or convalescent COVID-19.

In its sample, this clone was seen a few times. This chain uses TRBV7-9 with TRBJ2-7, with 12 bases fitting TRBD2. The CDR3 covers 14 residues. Germline CDR1 reads SEHNR; CDR2 reads FQNEAQ (reference sequence). V lost 1 base, J lost 5 bases, and 0 bases stayed unmatched. This chain's CDR3 is CASSLGLAGDEQYF. CDR3 DNA: TGTGCCAGCAGCTTAGGACTAGCGGGAGACGAGCAGTACTTC.

J is TRBJ1-1 and V is TRBV2, with TRBD1 identical over 8 bases. Germline-derived CDR1 and CDR2 are SNHLY and FYNNEI. With V trimmed by 6 bases and J by 6 bases, 12 bases remained unmatched. The length of the CDR3 is 15 residues. This CDR3 is CASSDRTGPRSEAFF. CDR3 sequence (DNA): TGTGCCAGCAGCGACAGGACAGGGCCGAGGTCTGAAGCTTTCTTT.

The chain recombines TRBV7-3 with TRBJ2-3, with D unclear. The V gene's germline CDR1 is SGHTA and CDR2 FQGTGA. The V end lost 2 bases, the J end lost 0 bases, and 6 bases lay between the germline ends. The CDR3 has 14 amino acids. The CDR3 DNA follows: TGTGCCAGCAGCTTATATCCCAGCACAGATACGCAGTATTTT. Its translation is CASSLYPSTDTQYF.

The chain has TRBV4-2 and TRBJ1-1; a possible D gene is TRBD1 (5 bases). The CDR3 length is 16 residues. Germline CDR1 is LGHNA and CDR2 is YNFKEQ. The ends were cut back, 4 bases at V and 4 bases at J, with 19 bases in the middle. The DNA of the CDR3 is TGTGCCAGCAGCCCGCGAACGGCAGGGAGGACCACTGAAGCTTTCTTT. This translates into CASSPRTAGRTTEAFF.

This chain links TRBV25-1 with TRBJ1-2; the D gene is possibly TRBD1 (6 bases). The V end lost 4 bases, the J end lost 4 bases, and 16 bases lay between the germline ends. Germline V lookup: CDR1 MGHDK, CDR2 SYGVNS. The CDR3 sequence is 15 residues long. CDR3 nucleotide sequence: TGTGCCAGCAGTGCGGGCACATCAGGGGCCTATGGCTACACCTTC. It specifies CASSAGTSGAYGYTF.

The rearrangement links TRBV6-5 to TRBJ1-2; D is undetermined. The germline V gene encodes CDR1 MNHEY and CDR2 SVGAGI. Trimming pared 7 bases from V and 5 bases from J, leaving 11 bases between. The CDR3 is 12 residues long. CDR3 coding DNA: TGTGCCAGCATTTCTACGGGATATGGCTACACCTTC. Translating gives CASISTGYGYTF.

With regard to this clone: This CDR3 is also generated by other DNA sequences in the sample. V gene TRBV18 combines with J gene TRBJ1-4, with D maybe TRBD1 (5 bases). CDR1 is KGHSH, CDR2 LQKENI, per germline. V was pared by 0 bases and J by 7 bases, with 12 bases between. This CDR3 spans 15 amino acids. DNA for the CDR3: TGTGCCAGCTCACCACCCGGCCAGGGTGGTGAAAAACTGTTTTTT. This translates into CASSPPGQGGEKLFF.

The gene calls are TRBV5-6 and TRBJ2-5, with a weak D call TRBD2 (6 bases). The CDR3 extends over 15 amino acids. Germline assignment: CDR1 SGHDT and CDR2 YYEEEE. Trimming removed 1 base from V and 5 bases from J, with 15 bases in between. The CDR3 DNA reads as TGTGCCAGCAGCTTGTCTCGGGGGACGGGGGAGACCCAGTACTTC. It specifies CASSLSRGTGETQYF.